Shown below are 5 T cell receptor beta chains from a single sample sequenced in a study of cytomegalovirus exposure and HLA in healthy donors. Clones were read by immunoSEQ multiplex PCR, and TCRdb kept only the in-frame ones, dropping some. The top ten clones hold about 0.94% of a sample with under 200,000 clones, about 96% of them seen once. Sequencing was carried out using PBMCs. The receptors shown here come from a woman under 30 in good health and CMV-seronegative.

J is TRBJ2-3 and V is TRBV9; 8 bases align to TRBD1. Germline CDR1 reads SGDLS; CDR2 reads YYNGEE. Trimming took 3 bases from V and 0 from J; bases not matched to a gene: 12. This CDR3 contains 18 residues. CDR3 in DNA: TGTGCCAGCAGCGCGGAACCGGGACAGGAGCCTAGCACAGATACGCAGTATTTT. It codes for CASSAEPGQEPSTDTQYF.

The CDR3 DNA is TGTGCCAGCAGCTCTCACCAGAAGGGACTAGATTCGACAGATACGCAGTATTTT. Its translation: CASSSHQKGLDSTDTQYF. The chain is built from TRBV7-2 and TRBJ2-3; 8 bases line up with TRBD2. The ends lost 4 bases at V and 3 bases at J; junction bases unmatched: 15. The CDR3 spans 18 residues. CDR1 is SGHTA, CDR2 FQGNSA, per germline.

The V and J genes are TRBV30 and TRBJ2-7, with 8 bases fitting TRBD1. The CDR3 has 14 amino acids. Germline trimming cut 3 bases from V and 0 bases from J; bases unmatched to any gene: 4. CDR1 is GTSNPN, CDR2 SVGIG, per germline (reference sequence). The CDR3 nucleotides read TGTGCCTGGAGGGGCGGGACAGGCTCCTACGAGCAGTACTTC. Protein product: CAWRGGTGSYEQYF.

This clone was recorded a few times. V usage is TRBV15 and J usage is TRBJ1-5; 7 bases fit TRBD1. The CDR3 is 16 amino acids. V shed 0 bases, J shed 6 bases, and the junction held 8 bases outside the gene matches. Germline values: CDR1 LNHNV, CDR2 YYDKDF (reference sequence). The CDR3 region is CATSRDTGTVSQPQHF. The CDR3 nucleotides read TGTGCCACCAGCAGAGATACCGGGACAGTGTCTCAGCCCCAGCATTTT.

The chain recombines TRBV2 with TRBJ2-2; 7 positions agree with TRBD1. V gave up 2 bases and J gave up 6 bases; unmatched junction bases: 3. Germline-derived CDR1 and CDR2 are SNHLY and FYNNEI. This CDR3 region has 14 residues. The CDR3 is CASSEMQGAGELFF. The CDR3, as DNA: TGTGCCAGCAGTGAAATGCAGGGGGCCGGGGAGCTGTTTTTT.